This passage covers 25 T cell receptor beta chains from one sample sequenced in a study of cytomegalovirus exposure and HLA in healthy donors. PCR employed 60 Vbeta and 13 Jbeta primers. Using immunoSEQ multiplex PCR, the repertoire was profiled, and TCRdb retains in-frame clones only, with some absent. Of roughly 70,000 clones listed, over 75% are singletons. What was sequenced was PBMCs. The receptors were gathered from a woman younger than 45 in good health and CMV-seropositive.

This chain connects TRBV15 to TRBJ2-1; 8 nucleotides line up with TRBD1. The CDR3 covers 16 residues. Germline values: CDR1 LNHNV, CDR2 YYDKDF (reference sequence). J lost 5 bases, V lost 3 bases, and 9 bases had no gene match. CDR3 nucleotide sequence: TGTGCCACCAGCAGCTTCGGGACAGGAGCCGACAATGAGCAGTTCTTC. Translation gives CATSSFGTGADNEQFF.

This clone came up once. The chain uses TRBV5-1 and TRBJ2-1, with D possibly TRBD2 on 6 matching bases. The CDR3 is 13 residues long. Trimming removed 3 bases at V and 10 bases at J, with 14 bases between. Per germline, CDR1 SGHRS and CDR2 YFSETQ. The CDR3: CASSWRDALEQFF. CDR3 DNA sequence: TGCGCCAGCAGCTGGAGGGACGCTTTAGAGCAGTTCTTC. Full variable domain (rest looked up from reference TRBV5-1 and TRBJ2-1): KAGVTQTPRYLIKTRGQQVTLSCSPISGHRSVSWYQQTPGQGLQFLFEYFSETQRNKGNFPGRFSGRQFSNSRSEMNVSTLELGDSALYLCASSWRDALEQFFGPGTRLTVL.

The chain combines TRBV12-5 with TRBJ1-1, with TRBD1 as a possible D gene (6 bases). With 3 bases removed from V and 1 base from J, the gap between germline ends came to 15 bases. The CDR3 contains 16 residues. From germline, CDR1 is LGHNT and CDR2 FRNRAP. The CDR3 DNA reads TGTGCTAGTGGTTTAGACTCAGGGGCGGGGAACACTGAAGCTTTCTTT. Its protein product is CASGLDSGAGNTEAFF. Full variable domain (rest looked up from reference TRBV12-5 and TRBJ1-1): DARVTQTPRHKVTEMGQEVTMRCQPILGHNTVFWYRQTMMQGLELLAYFRNRAPLDDSGMPKDRFSAEMPDATLATLKIQPSEPRDSAVYFCASGLDSGAGNTEAFFGQGTRLTVV.

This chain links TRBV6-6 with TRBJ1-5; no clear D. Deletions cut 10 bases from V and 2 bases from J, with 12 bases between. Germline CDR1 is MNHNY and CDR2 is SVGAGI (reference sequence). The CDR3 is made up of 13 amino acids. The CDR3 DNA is TGTGCCACCGCTACGGGAGGCAATCAGCCCCAGCATTTT. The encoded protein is CATATGGNQPQHF.

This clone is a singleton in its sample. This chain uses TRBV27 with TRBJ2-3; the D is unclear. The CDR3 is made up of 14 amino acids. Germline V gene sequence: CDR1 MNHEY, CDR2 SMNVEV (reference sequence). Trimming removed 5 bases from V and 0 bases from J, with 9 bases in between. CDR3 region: CASSPKTSTDTQYF. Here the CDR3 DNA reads TGTGCCAGCAGTCCAAAGACTAGCACAGATACGCAGTATTTT.

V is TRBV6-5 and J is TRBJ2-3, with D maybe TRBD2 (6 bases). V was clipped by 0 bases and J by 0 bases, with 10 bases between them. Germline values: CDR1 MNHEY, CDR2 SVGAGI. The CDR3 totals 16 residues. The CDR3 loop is CASSYSGGESTDTQYF. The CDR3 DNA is TGTGCCAGCAGTTACTCAGGCGGGGAAAGCACAGATACGCAGTATTTT.

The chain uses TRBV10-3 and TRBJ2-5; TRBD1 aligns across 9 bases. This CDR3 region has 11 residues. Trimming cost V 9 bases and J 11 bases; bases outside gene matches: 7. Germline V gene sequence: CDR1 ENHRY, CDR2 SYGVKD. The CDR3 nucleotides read TGTGCCATTAGGACAGGGGTAGAGCAGTACTTC. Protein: CAIRTGVEQYF.

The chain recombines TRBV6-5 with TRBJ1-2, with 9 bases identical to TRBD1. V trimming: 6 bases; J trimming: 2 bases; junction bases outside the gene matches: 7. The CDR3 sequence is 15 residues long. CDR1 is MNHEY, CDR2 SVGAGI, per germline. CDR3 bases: TGTGCCAGCAGGGAGGGAGACAGGGGGAACTATGGCTACACCTTC. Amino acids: CASREGDRGNYGYTF.

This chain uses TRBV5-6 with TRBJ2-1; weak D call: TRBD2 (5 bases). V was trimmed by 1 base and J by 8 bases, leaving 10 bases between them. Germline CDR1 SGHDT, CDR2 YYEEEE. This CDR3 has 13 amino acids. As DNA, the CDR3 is TGTGCCAGCAGCTTGATCGGGAAGGATGAGCAGTTCTTC. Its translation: CASSLIGKDEQFF. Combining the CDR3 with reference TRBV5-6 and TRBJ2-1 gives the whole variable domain DAGVTQSPTHLIKTRGQQVTLRCSPKSGHDTVSWYQQALGQGPQFIFQYYEEEERQRGNFPDRFSGHQFPNYSSELNVNALLLGDSALYLCASSLIGKDEQFFGPGTRLTVL.

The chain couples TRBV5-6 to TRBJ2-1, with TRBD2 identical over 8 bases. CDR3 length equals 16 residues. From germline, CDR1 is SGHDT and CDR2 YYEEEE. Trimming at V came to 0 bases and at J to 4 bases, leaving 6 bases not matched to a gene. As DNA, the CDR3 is TGTGCCAGCAGCTTGGATCTCGGGAGGGTTTACAATGAGCAGTTCTTC. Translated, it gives CASSLDLGRVYNEQFF.

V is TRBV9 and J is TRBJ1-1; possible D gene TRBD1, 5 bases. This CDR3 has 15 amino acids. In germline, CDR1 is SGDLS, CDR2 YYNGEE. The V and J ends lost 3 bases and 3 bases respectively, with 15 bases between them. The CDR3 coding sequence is TGTGCCAGCAGCGCGGGGGGAGGGAAGGACACTGAAGCTTTCTTT. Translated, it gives CASSAGGGKDTEAFF.

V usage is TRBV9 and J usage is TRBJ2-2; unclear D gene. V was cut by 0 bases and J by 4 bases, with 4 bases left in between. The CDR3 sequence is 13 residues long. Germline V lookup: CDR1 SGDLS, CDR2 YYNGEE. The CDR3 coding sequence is TGTGCCAGCAGCGTAGTCAGCACCGGGGAGCTGTTTTTT. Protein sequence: CASSVVSTGELFF.

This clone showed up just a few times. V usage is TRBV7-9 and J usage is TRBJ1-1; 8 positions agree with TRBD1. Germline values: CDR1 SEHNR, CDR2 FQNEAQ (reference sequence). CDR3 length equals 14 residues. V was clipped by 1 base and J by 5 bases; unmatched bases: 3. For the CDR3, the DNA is TGTGCCAGCAGCTTAGGGACAGGGCAAACTGAAGCTTTCTTT. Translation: CASSLGTGQTEAFF.

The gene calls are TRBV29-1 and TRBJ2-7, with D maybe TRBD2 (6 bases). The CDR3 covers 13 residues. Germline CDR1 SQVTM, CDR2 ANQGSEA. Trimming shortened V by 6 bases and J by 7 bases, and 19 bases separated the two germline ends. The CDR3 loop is CSVAHAKRGEQYF. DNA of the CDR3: TGCAGCGTCGCGCACGCTAAACGGGGGGAGCAGTACTTC.

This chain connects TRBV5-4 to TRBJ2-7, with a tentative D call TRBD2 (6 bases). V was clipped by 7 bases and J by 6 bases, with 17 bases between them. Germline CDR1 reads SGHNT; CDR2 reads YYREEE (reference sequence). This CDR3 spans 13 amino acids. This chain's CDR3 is CASGPRLGGEQYF. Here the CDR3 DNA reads TGTGCCAGCGGCCCCAGACTAGGAGGCGAGCAGTACTTC.

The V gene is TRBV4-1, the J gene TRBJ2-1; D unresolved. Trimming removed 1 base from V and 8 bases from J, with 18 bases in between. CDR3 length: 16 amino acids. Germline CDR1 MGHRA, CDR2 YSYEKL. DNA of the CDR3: TGCGCCAGCAGCCAAGTAGTTTATCTGCTTCCCGATGAGCAGTTCTTC. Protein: CASSQVVYLLPDEQFF.

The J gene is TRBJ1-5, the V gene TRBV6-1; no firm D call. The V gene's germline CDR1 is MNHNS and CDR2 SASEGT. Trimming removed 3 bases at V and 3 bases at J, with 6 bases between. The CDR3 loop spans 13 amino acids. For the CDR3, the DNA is TGTGCCAGCAGTGACCCAGACAATCAGCCCCAGCATTTT. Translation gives CASSDPDNQPQHF.

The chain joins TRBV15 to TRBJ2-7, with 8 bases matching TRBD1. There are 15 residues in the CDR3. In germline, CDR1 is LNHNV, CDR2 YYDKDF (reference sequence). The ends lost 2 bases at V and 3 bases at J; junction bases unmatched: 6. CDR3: CATSRPGQVNYEQYF. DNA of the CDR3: TGTGCCACCAGCAGACCGGGACAGGTTAACTACGAGCAGTACTTC.

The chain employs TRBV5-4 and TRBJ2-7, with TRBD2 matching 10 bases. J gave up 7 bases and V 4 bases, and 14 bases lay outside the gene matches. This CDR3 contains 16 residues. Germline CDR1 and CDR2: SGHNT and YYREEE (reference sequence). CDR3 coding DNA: TGTGCCAGCAGCCCCCTCGGGCTAGCGGGAGTAAGGGAGCAGTACTTC. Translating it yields CASSPLGLAGVREQYF.

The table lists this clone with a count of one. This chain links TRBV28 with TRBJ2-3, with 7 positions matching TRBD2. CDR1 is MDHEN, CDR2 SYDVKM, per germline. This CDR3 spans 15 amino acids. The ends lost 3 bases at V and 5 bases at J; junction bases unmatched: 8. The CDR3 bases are TGTGCCAGCAGTTTGGGTCTGGGAGGGCGAGATACGCAGTATTTT. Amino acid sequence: CASSLGLGGRDTQYF.

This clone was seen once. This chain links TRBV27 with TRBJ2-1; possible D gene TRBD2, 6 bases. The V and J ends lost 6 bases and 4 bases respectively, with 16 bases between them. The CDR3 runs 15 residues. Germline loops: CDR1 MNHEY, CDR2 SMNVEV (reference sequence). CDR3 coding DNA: TGTGCCAGCAGAAAGGCGGCTAGCGAATACAATGAGCAGTTCTTC. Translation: CASRKAASEYNEQFF.

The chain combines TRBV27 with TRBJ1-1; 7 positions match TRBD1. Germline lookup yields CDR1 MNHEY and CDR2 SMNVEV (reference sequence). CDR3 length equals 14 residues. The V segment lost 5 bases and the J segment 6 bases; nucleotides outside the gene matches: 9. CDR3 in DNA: TGTGCCAGCAGTCCGAAGACAGGGTTCTCTGAAGCTTTCTTT. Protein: CASSPKTGFSEAFF.

CDR3 nucleotide sequence: TGTGCCAGCAGTATGAACAGGCAGGAAGCTTTCTTT. This translates into CASSMNRQEAFF. V usage is TRBV27 and J usage is TRBJ1-1, with a tentative D call TRBD1 (5 bases). Trimming removed 5 bases from V and 8 bases from J, with 12 bases in between. This CDR3 is built from 12 residues. Looked up from germline, CDR1 is MNHEY and CDR2 is SMNVEV (reference sequence).

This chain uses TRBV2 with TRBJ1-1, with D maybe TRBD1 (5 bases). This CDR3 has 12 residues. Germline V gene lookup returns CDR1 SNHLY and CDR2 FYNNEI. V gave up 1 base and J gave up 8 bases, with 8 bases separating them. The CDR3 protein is CASSEGGREAFF. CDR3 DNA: TGTGCCAGCAGTGAAGGGGGCAGAGAAGCTTTCTTT. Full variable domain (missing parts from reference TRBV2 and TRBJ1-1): EPEVTQTPSHQVTQMGQEVILRCVPISNHLYFYWYRQILGQKVEFLVSFYNNEISEKSEIFDDQFSVERPDGSNFTLKIRSTKLEDSAMYFCASSEGGREAFFGQGTRLTVV.

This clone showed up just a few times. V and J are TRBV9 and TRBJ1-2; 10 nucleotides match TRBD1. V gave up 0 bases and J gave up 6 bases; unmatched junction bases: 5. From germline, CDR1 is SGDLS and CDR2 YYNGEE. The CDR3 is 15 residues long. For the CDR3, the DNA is TGTGCCAGCAGCGTAGCTCACGGGACAGGGGATGGCTACACCTTC. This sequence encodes CASSVAHGTGDGYTF. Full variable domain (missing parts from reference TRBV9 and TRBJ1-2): DSGVTQTPKHLITATGQRVTLRCSPRSGDLSVYWYQQSLDQGLQFLIQYYNGEERAKGNILERFSAQQFPDLHSELNLSSLELGDSALYFCASSVAHGTGDGYTFGSGTRLTVV.